One and the same sample provided the 20 T cell receptor beta chains below, sequenced in a study of cytomegalovirus exposure and HLA in healthy donors. Produced via immunoSEQ multiplex PCR; TCRdb's table is partial and in-frame only. The table has roughly 60,000 clones, around 94% seen once. The sequenced material came from PBMCs. Source of these receptors: a man younger than 35 in good health and CMV-seronegative.

The chain uses TRBV28 and TRBJ1-5, with D unclear. Trimming took off 3 bases at V and 6 bases at J, with 15 bases between the two ends. This CDR3 contains 15 residues. Germline CDR1 and CDR2: MDHEN and SYDVKM. The CDR3 protein is CASSFTQIVTQPQHF. DNA for the CDR3: TGTGCCAGCAGTTTTACACAGATCGTGACTCAGCCCCAGCATTTT. Using reference TRBV28 and TRBJ1-5 for the parts outside the CDR3, the full variable domain is DVKVTQSSRYLVKRTGEKVFLECVQDMDHENMFWYRQDPGLGLRLIYFSYDVKMKEKGDIPEGYSVSREKKERFSLILESASTNQTSMYLCASSFTQIVTQPQHFGDGTRLSIL.

The chain links TRBV29-1 to TRBJ1-2; D is unresolved. Trimming removed 7 bases at V and 4 bases at J, with 10 bases between. CDR1 and CDR2 from the germline V gene are SQVTM and ANQGSEA. This CDR3 has 11 residues. DNA of the CDR3: TGCAGCGCCCTTCTCCTCTATGGCTACACCTTC. It codes for CSALLLYGYTF.

The chain has TRBV7-2 and TRBJ1-5; D is possibly TRBD1 (6 bases). Germline V gene lookup returns CDR1 SGHTA and CDR2 FQGNSA. The CDR3 totals 15 residues. V was clipped by 2 bases and J by 1 base, with 9 bases between them. The CDR3 reads CASSLTGLSNQPQHF. CDR3 coding DNA: TGTGCCAGCAGCTTAACAGGGCTAAGCAATCAGCCCCAGCATTTT. The variable domain in full, with the rest retrieved from reference TRBV7-2 and TRBJ1-5, is GAGVSQSPSNKVTEKGKDVELRCDPISGHTALYWYRQSLGQGLEFLIYFQGNSAPDKSGLPSDRFSAERTGGSVSTLTIQRTQQEDSAVYLCASSLTGLSNQPQHFGDGTRLSIL.

This chain uses TRBV5-4 with TRBJ2-7; 9 bases are shared with TRBD2. The CDR3 spans 16 residues. The V gene's germline CDR1 is SGHNT and CDR2 YYREEE (reference sequence). V shed 0 bases, J shed 3 bases, and the junction held 7 bases outside the gene matches. The CDR3 loop is CASSLAGGGRVYEQYF. The CDR3, as DNA: TGTGCCAGCAGCTTGGCCGGGGGCGGGAGGGTCTACGAGCAGTACTTC.

This chain connects TRBV7-2 to TRBJ1-1, with TRBD1 matching over 7 bases. The CDR3 totals 15 residues. Germline CDR1 SGHTA, CDR2 FQGNSA. V shed 5 bases, J shed 0 bases, and the junction held 6 bases outside the gene matches. DNA of the CDR3: TGTGCCAGCAGCACGGCGGGACAGATGAACACTGAAGCTTTCTTT. This gives the protein CASSTAGQMNTEAFF.

The chain links TRBV11-2 to TRBJ1-1, with TRBD1 matching 8 bases. This CDR3 spans 18 amino acids. V shed 3 bases, J shed 2 bases, and the junction held 14 bases outside the gene matches. Germline CDR1 SGHAT, CDR2 FQNNGV. This CDR3 reads CASSFPLGTGQGNTEAFF. DNA for the CDR3: TGTGCCAGCAGCTTCCCATTAGGGACTGGACAGGGTAACACTGAAGCTTTCTTT.

This clone has a single count. The V gene is TRBV10-3, the J gene TRBJ2-2; TRBD1 matches 9 bases. Per germline, CDR1 ENHRY and CDR2 SYGVKD. The CDR3 consists of 17 residues. J lost 3 bases, V lost 4 bases, and 9 bases had no gene match. CDR3 in DNA: TGTGCCATCAGTGGCAACACAGGGGGCCCGGACACCGGGGAGCTGTTTTTT. This encodes CAISGNTGGPDTGELFF.

The V and J genes are TRBV10-3 and TRBJ2-7; D might be TRBD1 (5 bases). CDR1 is ENHRY and CDR2 is SYGVKD in the germline V gene. The ends were cut back, 6 bases at V and 3 bases at J, with 21 bases in the middle. This CDR3 contains 16 residues. CDR3 sequence (DNA): TGTGCCATCAGCGGATTCTCCGACAGTGTCAGCTACGAGCAGTACTTC. Translating gives CAISGFSDSVSYEQYF.

The chain couples TRBV7-3 to TRBJ2-7; 8 bases agree with TRBD1. The CDR3 is 13 residues long. Looked up from germline, CDR1 is SGHTA and CDR2 is FQGTGA. V lost 4 bases and J lost 5; bases outside the gene matches: 4. In nucleotides, the CDR3 is TGTGCCAGCAGCTCCATGGACAGGGACGAGCAGTACTTC. This sequence encodes CASSSMDRDEQYF.

The chain recombines TRBV6-6 with TRBJ2-1; TRBD2 aligns across 8 bases. The V and J ends lost 4 bases and 2 bases, in that order; junction bases with no gene match: 7. Germline CDR1 and CDR2: MNHNY and SVGAGI (reference sequence). This CDR3 has 16 residues. Written as DNA, the CDR3 is TGTGCCAGCAGTTCCGCCGGGACTAGGGCCTACAATGAGCAGTTCTTC. Translated, it gives CASSSAGTRAYNEQFF.

The chain has TRBV6-1 and TRBJ1-1; D unresolved. The CDR3 extends over 14 amino acids. Trimming cost V 0 bases and J 1 base, with 6 bases left between them. CDR1 is MNHNS and CDR2 is SASEGT in the germline V gene. CDR3 amino acids: CASSEAQENTEAFF. Here the CDR3 DNA reads TGTGCCAGCAGTGAAGCGCAGGAGAACACTGAAGCTTTCTTT.

J is TRBJ2-2 and V is TRBV9, with D possibly TRBD2 on 6 matching bases. Germline V lookup: CDR1 SGDLS, CDR2 YYNGEE. The CDR3 length is 16 residues. Trimming removed 0 bases at V and 5 bases at J, with 14 bases between. The CDR3 DNA reads TGTGCCAGCAGCGTAGCAACGGGAGTGGGGACCGGGGAGCTGTTTTTT. Encoded protein: CASSVATGVGTGELFF.

The count of this clone is one. This chain joins TRBV28 and TRBJ2-1; a weak D match, TRBD2 (6 bases). CDR1 and CDR2 (germline): MDHEN, SYDVKM. This CDR3 contains 16 residues. Trimming took 8 bases from V and 3 from J, leaving 20 bases between them. CDR3 coding DNA: TGTGCCAGCGCCCCGCCGCGACTAGATGGCTACAATGAGCAGTTCTTC. Residues: CASAPPRLDGYNEQFF.

CDR3 DNA sequence: TGTGCCAGTAGGGGGGGCAGATTCTCCACAGATACGCAGTATTTT. It translates to CASRGGRFSTDTQYF. The rearrangement uses TRBV6-1 and TRBJ2-3; tentative D call: TRBD2 (7 bases). V lost 9 bases to trimming and J lost 2 bases, with 18 bases between them. There are 15 residues in the CDR3. CDR1 MNHNS and CDR2 SASEGT come from the germline V gene.

This chain connects TRBV7-9 to TRBJ2-7; TRBD1 agrees at 7 bases. The CDR3 covers 15 residues. Germline-derived CDR1 and CDR2 are SEHNR and FQNEAQ (reference sequence). Losses at the gene ends were 4 bases for V and 0 bases for J; bases not matched to a gene: 6. The CDR3 sequence: CASSYFRDSSYEQYF. CDR3 DNA: TGTGCCAGCAGCTACTTCCGGGACAGCTCCTACGAGCAGTACTTC.

This clone is a singleton in its sample. V is TRBV21-1 and J is TRBJ2-1; the table gives TRBD2 as D, unverified against the DNA. TRBV21-1 is given as a pseudogene. The length of the CDR3 is 15 residues. The CDR3 spells CASSKPGTHYNEQFF. DNA of the CDR3: TGTGCCAGCAGCAAGCCGGGAACCCACTACAATGAGCAGTTCTTC.

CDR3 DNA: TGTGCCAGCAGTCAACAGGGGAAAGGCATTCAGTACTTC. Its protein product is CASSQQGKGIQYF. The chain employs TRBV6-4 and TRBJ2-4, with 7 bases identical to TRBD1. This CDR3 spans 13 amino acids. Germline V gene data show CDR1 as MRHNA and CDR2 as SNTAGT. Trimming took 5 bases from V and 9 from J; bases not matched to a gene: 7.

The chain uses TRBV27 and TRBJ2-1, with D possibly being TRBD2 (6 bases). Trimming left V 3 bases short and J 6 bases short, with 12 bases between. In germline, CDR1 is MNHEY, CDR2 SMNVEV (reference sequence). The CDR3 runs to 14 residues. CDR3 amino acids: CASSFGTWGNEQFF. The CDR3 coding sequence is TGTGCCAGCAGTTTTGGGACTTGGGGCAATGAGCAGTTCTTC.

The chain has TRBV18 and TRBJ1-1; unclear D gene. This CDR3 comprises 15 residues. In germline, CDR1 is KGHSH, CDR2 LQKENI. V lost 0 bases, J lost 1 base, and 9 bases lay in between. The CDR3 DNA sequence: TGTGCCAGCTCACCACCAGCACAGCAGAACACTGAAGCTTTCTTT. It specifies CASSPPAQQNTEAFF.

DNA for the CDR3: TGTGCCAGCTCACCACGGCAGGGTGGTGGCGAGCAGTACTTC. Its translation: CASSPRQGGGEQYF. V gene TRBV18 combines with J gene TRBJ2-7, with a weak D call TRBD1 (5 bases). Germline-derived CDR1 and CDR2 are KGHSH and LQKENI. The CDR3 sequence is 14 residues long. The V and J ends lost 1 base and 6 bases respectively, with 13 bases between them.